These 18 T cell receptor beta chains came from one sample sequenced in a study of T cells in Graves' hyperthyroidism and ophthalmopathy. TCR beta CDR3 regions were amplified from RNA. HTBI primers were employed in a first-round RT-PCR of the TCR CDR3. TCRdb fed the multiplex PCR reads into MiXCR, producing one record per CDR3 protein. The table lists some 650,000 distinct CDR3 sequences, about a sixth of them singletons. What was sequenced was blood. The origin of the receptors is a woman in her forties with Graves' ophthalmopathy.

The J gene is TRBJ2-3, the V gene TRBV7-3, with no clear D. CDR1 and CDR2 from the germline V gene are SGHTA and FQGTGA. The CDR3 length is 13 residues. The V end lost 5 bases, the J end lost 0 bases, and 6 bases lay between the germline ends. As DNA, the CDR3 is TGTGCCAGCAGCCACGCTAGCACAGATACGCAGTATTTT. Translated: CASSHASTDTQYF.

This clonotype was counted only a few times. The rearrangement joins TRBV6-1 to TRBJ1-3, with D tentatively TRBD1 (6 bases). This CDR3 region has 15 residues. Germline V gene sequence: CDR1 MNHNS, CDR2 SASEGT. With 6 bases removed from V and 3 bases from J, the gap between germline ends came to 15 bases. CDR3 DNA: TGTGCCAGCAGCCGAGGACAGAAGGTTGGAAACACCATATATTTT. Amino acid sequence: CASSRGQKVGNTIYF.

This clonotype has a count of ten or more. V and J are TRBV20-1 and TRBJ2-5; D not certain. The CDR3 loop spans 14 amino acids. With 3 bases removed from V and 5 bases from J, the gap between germline ends came to 16 bases. Germline V gene sequence: CDR1 DFQATT, CDR2 SNEGSKA (reference sequence). CDR3 DNA sequence: TGCAGTGCTAGCGAAAGGGCACTGGGGGAGACCCAGTACTTC. Amino acids: CSASERALGETQYF.

There are many counts of this clonotype. A junction end diverges from the germline sequence, so it may reflect a read error. The chain employs TRBV12-3 or TRBV12-4 and TRBJ2-7; D is unclear. The CDR3 totals 12 residues. CDR3 sequence reads: CASSRSSYEQYF. DNA for the CDR3: TGCGCCAGCAGTAGGAGTTCCTACGAGCAGTACTTC.

V gene TRBV11-3 combines with J gene TRBJ2-2; 9 bases are shared with TRBD1. This CDR3 comprises 15 residues. Unmatched junction bases numbered 3, after V lost 5 bases and J lost 2 bases. Per germline, CDR1 SGHNT and CDR2 YENEEA. This chain's CDR3 is CASSRQGENTGELFF. CDR3 DNA sequence: TGTGCCAGCAGCAGACAGGGGGAAAACACCGGGGAGCTGTTTTTT. Together with reference TRBV11-3 and TRBJ2-2, the CDR3 gives the full variable domain: EAGVVQSPRYKIIEKKQPVAFWCNPISGHNTLYWYLQNLGQGPELLIRYENEEAVDDSQLPKDRFSAERLKGVDSTLKIQPAELGDSAVYLCASSRQGENTGELFFGEGSRLTVL.

This clonotype was counted many times. This chain connects TRBV6-1 to TRBJ2-7; D is possibly TRBD1 (6 bases). The CDR3 is 14 amino acids. The germline V and J ends were trimmed by 2 bases and 2 bases, with 10 bases remaining between them. Germline CDR1 MNHNS, CDR2 SASEGT. For the CDR3, the DNA is TGTGCCAGCAGTGAACTAGGGACAACCTACGAGCAGTACTTC. Translation: CASSELGTTYEQYF.

For this clonotype: A read error may explain this, as a much larger clone is one base away. The chain couples TRBV9 to TRBJ1-4, with D maybe TRBD1 (6 bases). This CDR3 contains 15 residues. Germline-derived CDR1 and CDR2 are SGDLS and YYNGEE. CDR3 sequence reads: CTSSVAGGRGDELFF. The DNA of the CDR3 is TGTACCAGCAGCGTAGCCGGGGGGCGCGGTGATGAACTGTTTTTT.

This clonotype has ten or more counts. The chain recombines TRBV30 with TRBJ2-3; 12 bases match TRBD1. The CDR3 is 14 residues long. Germline CDR1 is GTSNPN and CDR2 is SVGIG (reference sequence). V trimming: 3 bases; J trimming: 6 bases; junction bases outside the gene matches: 4. The CDR3 region has the DNA TGTGCCTGGAGCGAGGGACAGGGGGCGGATACGCAGTATTTT. Its translation is CAWSEGQGADTQYF.

This clonotype was observed at least ten times. The chain couples TRBV12-3 or TRBV12-4 to TRBJ2-5, with 7 positions matching TRBD1. J gave up 5 bases and V 6 bases, and 9 bases lay outside the gene matches. The CDR3 has 14 amino acids. CDR3 region: CASSLRQGQETQYF. As DNA, the CDR3 is TGTGCCAGCAGCCTGCGACAGGGACAGGAGACCCAGTACTTC.

This clonotype was recorded a few times. This rearrangement joins TRBV27 to TRBJ2-7; D gene unclear. The CDR3 spans 13 residues. From germline, CDR1 is MNHEY and CDR2 SMNVEV (reference sequence). Trimming took off 1 base at V and 6 bases at J, with 10 bases between the two ends. DNA of the CDR3: TGTGCCAGCAGTTTATTTCCCCGCAGCGAGCAGTACTTC. Protein: CASSLFPRSEQYF.

In this sample, this clonotype turned up many times. This chain uses TRBV20-1 with TRBJ1-1, with D perhaps TRBD1 (5 bases). This CDR3 is built from 15 residues. Looked up from germline, CDR1 is DFQATT and CDR2 is SNEGSKA (reference sequence). V was clipped by 1 base and J by 4 bases, with 16 bases between them. The DNA of the CDR3 is TGCAGTGCTAGAGTAGGGGTCGAACCCAGCACTGAAGCTTTCTTT. Translating gives CSARVGVEPSTEAFF.

This clonotype was recorded once. Being one base from a much bigger clone, this may be a read error. The chain joins TRBV6-1 to TRBJ2-7; a possible D gene is TRBD1 (5 bases). The CDR3 is made up of 15 amino acids. Germline CDR1 reads MNHNS; CDR2 reads SASEGT. CDR3 amino acids: CVSSQSGSEPYEQYF. In DNA form, the CDR3 reads TGTGTCAGCAGCCAGTCAGGGTCAGAGCCCTACGAGCAGTACTTC.

This clonotype was observed a few times. The genes are TRBV6-4 and TRBJ2-1, with 10 positions matching TRBD2. Losses at the gene ends were 6 bases for V and 7 bases for J; bases not matched to a gene: 18. CDR3 length equals 18 residues. CDR1 is MRHNA, CDR2 SNTAGT, per germline. For the CDR3, the DNA is TGTGCCAGCAGGAAGACCCCGCCGGGAGCGGGGGGGGATAATGAGCAGTTCTTC. It encodes CASRKTPPGAGGDNEQFF.

This clonotype was seen repeatedly, ten times or more. The V and J genes are TRBV12-3 or TRBV12-4 and TRBJ2-1; D may be TRBD1 or TRBD2 (5 bases each). This CDR3 region has 15 residues. Trimming took 2 bases from V and 8 from J, leaving 16 bases between them. CDR3 DNA sequence: TGTGCCAGCAGTTTAAGGGGCCACGGGATCGATGAGCAGTTCTTC. Amino acids: CASSLRGHGIDEQFF.

This clonotype was detected only a few times. The V gene is TRBV7-9, the J gene TRBJ2-2; 14 nucleotides match TRBD2. V dropped 4 bases and J dropped 6; count of bases not matched to a gene: 16. CDR1 is SEHNR and CDR2 is FQNEAQ in the germline V gene (reference sequence). CDR3 length: 20 amino acids. DNA of the CDR3: TGTGCCAGCAGCTCCTTCGCCGGGACTAGCGGGGGTAGCGAGTCCGGGGAGCTGTTTTTT. Translating gives CASSSFAGTSGGSESGELFF.

This clonotype was found many times. The chain employs TRBV20-1 and TRBJ2-5; no firm D call. V was pared by 0 bases and J by 4 bases, with 9 bases between. Per the germline V gene, CDR1 is DFQATT and CDR2 is SNEGSKA (reference sequence). This CDR3 comprises 13 residues. Written as DNA, the CDR3 is TGCAGTGCTAGAGATCAAGGAAGAGAGACCCAGTACTTC. Its protein is CSARDQGRETQYF.

This chain connects TRBV4-1 to TRBJ2-1, with 9 bases lining up with TRBD1. CDR1 MGHRA and CDR2 YSYEKL come from the germline V gene. Trimming at V came to 6 bases and at J to 3 bases, leaving 6 bases not matched to a gene. The CDR3 runs to 15 residues. As DNA, the CDR3 is TGCGCCAGCAGACCCGGGACAGGGATCTACAATGAGCAGTTCTTC. Encoded protein: CASRPGTGIYNEQFF.

This clonotype has at least ten counts. V is TRBV19 and J is TRBJ2-5; 8 bases align to TRBD1. This CDR3 comprises 14 residues. Trimming took 9 bases from V and 6 from J; bases not matched to a gene: 12. The germline V gene encodes CDR1 LNHDA and CDR2 SQIVND (reference sequence). CDR3: CARKIRDRIKTQYF. The CDR3, as DNA: TGTGCCAGAAAGATCCGGGACAGGATCAAGACCCAGTACTTC.